What follows are 24 T cell receptor beta chains derived from one specimen sequenced in a study of beta chain features in type 1 diabetes. Study results and caveats: For Type 1 diabetes patients, all four CD4+ subsets carried TCRB CDR3s that were moderately but significantly shorter.

The antigens for these receptors are not known. Reverse transcription of all isolated RNA meant that expressed TCRB transcripts were sequenced. Assay used: immunoSEQ multiplex PCR; TCRdb lists only in-frame clones, some missing. Found here are 40,000 to 60,000 clones, around 60% of them singletons; the top ten hold over 0.25%. Sequencing was performed on stem cell memory CD4+ T cells from blood. These receptor sequences come from a woman in her twenties or thirties with type 1 diabetes.

In this sample, this clone turned up a few times. The V gene is TRBV28, the J gene TRBJ2-5, with 7 bases identical to TRBD2. V was clipped by 5 bases and J by 4 bases; unmatched bases: 4. The CDR3 length is 13 residues. CDR1 is MDHEN and CDR2 is SYDVKM in the germline V gene. CDR3 residues: CASSTIAGETQYF. The DNA for the CDR3 is TGTGCCAGCAGTACCATAGCGGGAGAGACCCAGTACTTC. The whole variable domain, filled in from reference TRBV28 and TRBJ2-5, reads DVKVTQSSRYLVKRTGEKVFLECVQDMDHENMFWYRQDPGLGLRLIYFSYDVKMKEKGDIPEGYSVSREKKERFSLILESASTNQTSMYLCASSTIAGETQYFGPGTRLLVL.

In this sample, this clone turned up a few times. This chain links TRBV7-9 with TRBJ1-1; possible D gene TRBD1, 5 bases. This CDR3 is 13 amino acids long. The germline CDR1 and CDR2 sequences are SEHNR and FQNEAQ (reference sequence). V was trimmed by 6 bases and J by 3 bases, leaving 11 bases between them. In DNA form, the CDR3 reads TGTGCCAGCAGACCCCAGGGTTACACTGAAGCTTTCTTT. Translated, it gives CASRPQGYTEAFF.

This clone occurred once. The chain combines TRBV6-1 with TRBJ2-1, with D maybe TRBD1 (6 bases). This CDR3 has 16 residues. Trimming took off 4 bases at V and 1 base at J, with 14 bases between the two ends. Germline V lookup: CDR1 MNHNS, CDR2 SASEGT. The CDR3 nucleotides read TGTGCCAGCAGTGGGTTCCAGGGGATATCCTACAATGAGCAGTTCTTC. Translated, it gives CASSGFQGISYNEQFF.

V usage is TRBV4-1 and J usage is TRBJ1-5, with TRBD1 matching 8 bases. Germline V CDR1 and CDR2: MGHRA, YSYEKL. This CDR3 has 19 amino acids. Trimming took 4 bases from V and 9 from J; bases not matched to a gene: 23. DNA of the CDR3: TGCGCCAGCAGCCCTTACTGGGACAGGTCGACTCCAACTATCAGGCCCCAGCATTTT. This sequence encodes CASSPYWDRSTPTIRPQHF.

This chain connects TRBV7-9 to TRBJ2-1, with TRBD1 identical over 9 bases. The CDR3 is 13 residues long. The V and J ends lost 5 bases and 7 bases, in that order; junction bases with no gene match: 3. The germline CDR1 and CDR2 sequences are SEHNR and FQNEAQ (reference sequence). The CDR3 region is CASSIGTGNEQFF. The CDR3 region has the DNA TGTGCCAGCAGCATCGGGACAGGGAATGAGCAGTTCTTC. The full variable domain, completed using reference TRBV7-9 and TRBJ2-1, is DTGVSQNPRHKITKRGQNVTFRCDPISEHNRLYWYRQTLGQGPEFLTYFQNEAQLEKSRLLSDRFSAERPKGSFSTLEIQRTEQGDSAMYLCASSIGTGNEQFFGPGTRLTVL.

The genes are TRBV9 and TRBJ2-1, with 11 positions matching TRBD2. Looked up from germline, CDR1 is SGDLS and CDR2 is YYNGEE. The CDR3 covers 17 residues. V lost 2 bases and J lost 5; bases outside the gene matches: 9. CDR3 region: CASSVRHSGRAHNEQFF. CDR3 nucleotides: TGTGCCAGCAGCGTGAGGCATAGCGGGAGGGCCCACAATGAGCAGTTCTTC.

V gene TRBV9 combines with J gene TRBJ2-3; no clear D. V dropped 4 bases and J dropped 0 bases, with 6 bases sitting between them. CDR1 is SGDLS, CDR2 YYNGEE, per germline. This CDR3 comprises 13 residues. DNA of the CDR3: TGTGCCAGCAGCTCAGATAGCACAGATACGCAGTATTTT. Translating it yields CASSSDSTDTQYF.

The chain links TRBV7-9 to TRBJ2-7, with 7 bases aligning to TRBD1. J was trimmed by 3 bases and V by 2 bases; bases with no gene match: 7. CDR3 length: 15 amino acids. CDR1 and CDR2 from the germline V gene are SEHNR and FQNEAQ (reference sequence). CDR3 amino acids: CASSLLTGAVYEQYF. The CDR3, as DNA: TGTGCCAGCAGCTTACTCACAGGGGCAGTCTACGAGCAGTACTTC. The full variable domain, completed using reference TRBV7-9 and TRBJ2-7, is DTGVSQNPRHKITKRGQNVTFRCDPISEHNRLYWYRQTLGQGPEFLTYFQNEAQLEKSRLLSDRFSAERPKGSFSTLEIQRTEQGDSAMYLCASSLLTGAVYEQYFGPGTRLTVT.

The chain has TRBV29-1 and TRBJ2-3; a possible D gene is TRBD2 (5 bases). The CDR3 contains 13 residues. Germline assignment: CDR1 SQVTM and CDR2 ANQGSEA. Trimming took 1 base from V and 6 from J, leaving 11 bases between them. The CDR3 DNA reads as TGCAGCGTTGAAGTCGGAGGTGACGATACGCAGTATTTT. It translates to CSVEVGGDDTQYF.

This clone appeared a few times. The chain recombines TRBV5-1 with TRBJ2-5, with 10 positions matching TRBD1. The trim removed 4 bases at V and 5 bases at J, leaving 5 bases unmatched. The CDR3 is 14 amino acids. Per germline, CDR1 SGHRS and CDR2 YFSETQ. CDR3 bases: TGCGCCAGCAGCGGACAGGGGGGCCCTGAGACCCAGTACTTC. This gives the protein CASSGQGGPETQYF. Filled out from reference TRBV5-1 and TRBJ2-5, the complete variable domain reads KAGVTQTPRYLIKTRGQQVTLSCSPISGHRSVSWYQQTPGQGLQFLFEYFSETQRNKGNFPGRFSGRQFSNSRSEMNVSTLELGDSALYLCASSGQGGPETQYFGPGTRLLVL.

In its sample, this clone was seen a few times. The chain recombines TRBV30 with TRBJ2-3, with TRBD2 matching over 9 bases. This CDR3 comprises 17 residues. The germline V gene has CDR1 GTSNPN and CDR2 SVGIG (reference sequence). The V segment lost 2 bases and the J segment 0 bases; nucleotides outside the gene matches: 9. CDR3 sequence: CAWSSTMTSGSTDTQYF. Written as DNA, the CDR3 is TGTGCCTGGAGTTCTACTATGACTAGCGGTAGCACAGATACGCAGTATTTT.

CDR3 nucleotides: TGTGCCAGCAGCTTAGCGCTAGCGGAAGAAGAGACCCAGTACTTC. This codes for CASSLALAEEETQYF. This rearrangement joins TRBV7-9 to TRBJ2-5, with 7 bases fitting TRBD2. Unmatched junction bases numbered 4, after V lost 0 bases and J lost 3 bases. The CDR3 sequence is 15 residues long. Germline V CDR1 and CDR2: SEHNR, FQNEAQ (reference sequence).

The chain combines TRBV19 with TRBJ1-1; D remains ambiguous. The germline V and J ends were trimmed by 3 bases and 1 base, with 12 bases remaining between them. The CDR3 has 15 residues. Germline assignment: CDR1 LNHDA and CDR2 SQIVND (reference sequence). In DNA, the CDR3 is TGTGCCAGTAGTATTGGTCTTCCGGGGAACACTGAAGCTTTCTTT. Amino acids: CASSIGLPGNTEAFF.

The chain has TRBV6-1 and TRBJ1-1, with 9 nucleotides matching TRBD1. There are 16 residues in the CDR3. Losses at the gene ends were 4 bases for V and 5 bases for J; bases not matched to a gene: 11. In germline, CDR1 is MNHNS, CDR2 SASEGT. As DNA, the CDR3 is TGTGCCAGCAGTGTTCCGGGACAGGGTTCACGTACTGAAGCTTTCTTT. Translated, it gives CASSVPGQGSRTEAFF.

The chain uses TRBV14 and TRBJ1-2, with D unresolved. CDR3 size: 17 residues. The ends were cut back, 3 bases at V and 1 base at J, with 18 bases in the middle. Per germline, CDR1 SGHDN and CDR2 FVKESK. CDR3 loop: CASSHPFERDRNYGYTF. The CDR3 DNA reads as TGTGCCAGCAGCCATCCTTTCGAGAGGGATCGTAACTATGGCTACACCTTC.

This clone appeared a single time. V is TRBV9 and J is TRBJ2-1; the match to TRBD2 covers 12 bases. The CDR3 length is 20 residues. The V segment lost 4 bases and the J segment 0 bases; nucleotides outside the gene matches: 14. Germline CDR1 and CDR2: SGDLS and YYNGEE. CDR3 in DNA: TGTGCCAGCAGCCCGCCAGCCTTGAGACTAGCGGGGGCCTCCTACAATGAGCAGTTCTTC. This codes for CASSPPALRLAGASYNEQFF.

Notes on this clone: One junction end disagrees with the germline gene, perhaps due to a read error. The chain links TRBV7-7 to TRBJ2-5, with 12 bases lining up with TRBD2. CDR1 SSHAT and CDR2 FNYEAQ come from the germline V gene (reference sequence). This CDR3 comprises 15 residues. CDR3 residues: CASSSSGRGWETQYF. The CDR3 DNA is TGTGCTAGCAGCTCTAGCGGGAGGGGTTGGGAGACCCAGTACTTC. The whole variable domain, remainder taken from reference TRBV7-7 and TRBJ2-5, is GAGVSQSPRYKVTKRGQDVTLRCDPISSHATLYWYQQALGQGPEFLTYFNYEAQPDKSGLPSDRFSAERPEGSISTLTIQRTEQRDSAMYRCASSSSGRGWETQYFGPGTRLLVL.

The CDR3, as DNA: TGTGCCAGCAGAGACCTAACAGGGGTTAATAACTATGGCTACACCTTC. This codes for CASRDLTGVNNYGYTF. This chain uses TRBV9 with TRBJ1-2; 7 bases match TRBD1. This CDR3 has 16 residues. Germline loops: CDR1 SGDLS, CDR2 YYNGEE. V gave up 5 bases and J gave up 1 base; unmatched junction bases: 11.

V and J are TRBV15 and TRBJ2-1; 8 positions match TRBD2. V gave up 4 bases and J gave up 6 bases; unmatched junction bases: 11. Germline CDR1 and CDR2: LNHNV and YYDKDF (reference sequence). This CDR3 is built from 16 residues. CDR3 coding DNA: TGTGCCACCAGCAAGGGAGCGGGAGTGGGGGTCAATGAGCAGTTCTTC. This codes for CATSKGAGVGVNEQFF.

J is TRBJ1-2 and V is TRBV7-8, with unresolved D. This CDR3 has 14 amino acids. Between the trimmed V and J ends, which lost 1 base and 7 bases, there was a span of 13 bases. Looked up from germline, CDR1 is SGHVS and CDR2 is FQNEAQ. The CDR3 protein is CASSLGSSRGGYTF. In nucleotides, the CDR3 is TGTGCCAGCAGCTTAGGCTCTTCCCGGGGTGGCTACACCTTC.

V is TRBV29-1 and J is TRBJ2-2, with D possibly being TRBD1 (6 bases). Trimming left V 3 bases short and J 2 bases short, with 10 bases between. Germline values: CDR1 SQVTM, CDR2 ANQGSEA. The CDR3 extends over 14 amino acids. The CDR3 spells CSVDPGQNTGELFF. The CDR3 region has the DNA TGCAGCGTTGATCCGGGACAAAACACCGGGGAGCTGTTTTTT.

This chain joins TRBV11-3 and TRBJ1-3; D unclear. V dropped 1 base and J dropped 0 bases, with 10 bases sitting between them. The CDR3 is 16 residues long. Looked up from germline, CDR1 is SGHNT and CDR2 is YENEEA. CDR3 coding DNA: TGTGCCAGCAGCTTAGTGGTTGGCATCTCTGGAAACACCATATATTTT. It translates to CASSLVVGISGNTIYF.

There are a few counts of this clone. The V call is TRBV7-9, the J call TRBJ1-4; possible D gene TRBD1, 6 bases. The CDR3 extends over 13 amino acids. Trimming pared 6 bases from V and 6 bases from J, leaving 11 bases between. The germline V gene encodes CDR1 SEHNR and CDR2 FQNEAQ (reference sequence). In DNA, the CDR3 is TGTGCCAGCAGTCCCGACAGGCATGAAAAACTGTTTTTT. Protein sequence: CASSPDRHEKLFF.

There are a few counts of this clone. The chain combines TRBV14 with TRBJ2-2; D is perhaps TRBD1 (5 bases). Germline loops: CDR1 SGHDN, CDR2 FVKESK. The CDR3 has 14 residues. V was clipped by 4 bases and J by 6 bases, with 12 bases between them. CDR3 amino acids: CASSPTVGAGELFF. The CDR3 bases are TGTGCCAGCAGCCCGACAGTTGGGGCCGGGGAGCTGTTTTTT. Filled out from reference TRBV14 and TRBJ2-2, the complete variable domain reads EAGVTQFPSHSVIEKGQTVTLRCDPISGHDNLYWYRRVMGKEIKFLLHFVKESKQDESGMPNNRFLAERTGGTYSTLKVQPAELEDSGVYFCASSPTVGAGELFFGEGSRLTVL.